The 19 T cell receptor beta chains below come from one sample, sequenced in a study of tumor-infiltrating lymphocytes in primary liver carcinoma. TCR beta cDNA was prepared out of 500 ng total RNA by means of a constant-region primer. Generation of the TCR beta libraries relied on three nested multiplex PCR rounds using slightly modified ARM-PCR. A C-beta reverse primer and TRBV1-TRBV30 forward primers served in each of the first two PCR rounds, at 10 cycles apiece. TCRdb used MiXCR to reprocess the multiplex PCR reads, holding one entry per CDR3 protein. The sample shows 20,000 to 25,000 distinct CDR3 sequences, over 60% of them seen only once. The source material, roughly 20-31 mg of unsorted bulk tissue, was used to co-extract RNA and DNA. The sequencing sample was made of liver tumor tissue from sampling region 1. The subset was: tumor region T1, superior pole. These receptors were obtained from a woman in her 30s with primary liver carcinoma and hepatitis B virus infection.

V usage is TRBV11-2 and J usage is TRBJ2-7; D may be TRBD2 (5 bases). Germline V gene data show CDR1 as SGHAT and CDR2 as FQNNGV. Trimming removed 6 bases at V and 4 bases at J, with 13 bases between. This CDR3 spans 13 amino acids. CDR3 sequence (DNA): TGTGCCAGCAGTAGGGAGAGGCTTTACGAGCAGTACTTC. This encodes CASSRERLYEQYF. Combining the CDR3 with reference TRBV11-2 and TRBJ2-7 gives the whole variable domain EAGVAQSPRYKIIEKRQSVAFWCNPISGHATLYWYQQILGQGPKLLIQFQNNGVVDDSQLPKDRFSAERLKGVDSTLKIQPAKLEDSAVYLCASSRERLYEQYFGPGTRLTVT.

In this sample, this clonotype turned up once. The genes are TRBV11-2 and TRBJ1-1; 12 nucleotides align to TRBD1. The CDR3 length is 20 residues. Germline CDR1 and CDR2: SGHAT and FQNNGV. J gave up 2 bases and V 8 bases, and 21 bases lay outside the gene matches. CDR3: CASGARDRGRKRSSNTEAFF. The CDR3 bases are TGTGCCAGCGGCGCCCGGGACAGGGGGCGCAAGAGGTCCAGTAACACTGAAGCTTTCTTT.

Details on this clonotype: One end of the junction does not line up with germline, which may come from a read error. The genes are TRBV7-3 and TRBJ2-5; TRBD2 is a possible D gene (7 bases). CDR1 is SGHTA, CDR2 FQGTGA, per germline. The CDR3 has 14 amino acids. The CDR3 reads CTSSLGGAQETQYF. In DNA, the CDR3 is TGTACCAGCAGCTTAGGGGGGGCCCAAGAGACCCAGTACTTC.

About this clonotype itself: A read error may account for a junction end that differs from germline. V gene TRBV11-2 combines with J gene TRBJ2-3, with D perhaps TRBD2 (5 bases). Germline CDR1 and CDR2: SGHAT and FQNNGV. The CDR3 runs 16 residues. CDR3 DNA sequence: TGTGCCAGCAGCGCGGAACTTGCGGGTATTGTTGATAGGCAGTATTTT. It translates to CASSAELAGIVDRQYF.

A note on this clonotype: One end of the junction does not line up with germline, which may come from a read error. The chain carries TRBV6-1 and TRBJ1-2; D unresolved. This CDR3 contains 18 residues. Germline V gives CDR1 MNHNS, CDR2 SASEGT. DNA for the CDR3: TGTACCAGCAGTGAACGGTTCCTTGTCCTTAGGTCTAACTATGACTACACCTTC. This gives the protein CTSSERFLVLRSNYDYTF.

The chain combines TRBV5-1 with TRBJ2-7; possible D gene TRBD2, 6 bases. Germline loops: CDR1 SGHRS, CDR2 YFSETQ. The V end lost 0 bases, the J end lost 0 bases, and 19 bases lay between the germline ends. CDR3 length equals 18 residues. The CDR3 protein is CASSLGVIGTSSSYEQYF. CDR3 DNA: TGCGCCAGCAGCTTGGGGGTCATCGGGACTTCGAGCTCCTACGAGCAGTACTTC.

This chain links TRBV12-3 or TRBV12-4 with TRBJ1-1, with 10 bases identical to TRBD1. V shed 6 bases and J 12 bases; nucleotides not matched to a gene: 10. CDR3 size: 13 residues. The CDR3 region has the DNA TGTGCCAGCAGCACGGGACAGGGGATGACGCCTTTCTTT. This gives the protein CASSTGQGMTPFF.

The chain employs TRBV11-2 and TRBJ2-1; D unresolved. Germline V gene data show CDR1 as SGHAT and CDR2 as FQNNGV. V lost 1 base and J 7 bases, leaving 5 bases between the germline ends. The CDR3 length is 12 residues. CDR3 in amino acids: CASSLGKNEQFF. The CDR3 DNA sequence: TGTGCCAGCAGCTTAGGTAAAAATGAGCAGTTCTTC.

In the case of this clonotype: The conserved phenylalanine or tryptophan is not found at the CDR3 terminus, so this likely reflects a read error. The rearrangement links TRBV11-2 to TRBJ2-3, with D unclear. The CDR3 runs to 15 residues. The germline gives CDR1 SGHAT, CDR2 FQNNGV. The CDR3 is CASISLLSGTNTQYV. The CDR3 region has the DNA TGTGCCAGCATCTCCTTACTCTCTGGCACAAATACGCAGTATGTT.

This chain connects TRBV28 to TRBJ2-3; D perhaps matches TRBD2 (7 bases). V was cut by 6 bases and J by 11 bases, with 30 bases left in between. Germline-derived CDR1 and CDR2 are MDHEN and SYDVKM. The CDR3 spans 17 residues. The CDR3 coding sequence is TGTGCCAGCAGCCCAGGGAGGGGGAGGGTTAACGATAATATGCAGTATTTT. This sequence encodes CASSPGRGRVNDNMQYF.

About this clonotype itself: The junction departs from germline at one end; a sequencing error may be responsible. V is TRBV10-3 and J is TRBJ2-1, with D possibly being TRBD2 (5 bases). CDR1 is ENHRY, CDR2 SYGVKD, per germline. The CDR3 sequence is 14 residues long. The CDR3 DNA reads TGTGCCGTCAGTCACACGGCGACCCGGGATGAGCAGCTCTTC. Amino acids: CAVSHTATRDEQLF.

Concerning this clonotype: At one end, the junction sequence differs from germline, possibly due to a read error. The chain recombines TRBV30 with TRBJ2-1, with 8 bases matching TRBD2. In germline, CDR1 is GTSNPN, CDR2 SVGIG (reference sequence). The CDR3 extends over 16 amino acids. This CDR3 reads CARSRGGTSGRNEQFF. Written as DNA, the CDR3 is TGTGCCCGGAGCCGAGGGGGGACTAGTGGGAGAAATGAGCAGTTCTTC.

The CDR3 sequence is CSAGKQGANEQFF. In nucleotides, the CDR3 is TGCAGCGCCGGAAAACAGGGAGCCAATGAGCAGTTCTTC. The V and J genes are TRBV29-1 and TRBJ2-1; a possible D gene is TRBD1 (6 bases). This CDR3 contains 13 residues. The ends were cut back, 7 bases at V and 6 bases at J, with 16 bases in the middle. CDR1 is SQVTM and CDR2 is ANQGSEA in the germline V gene.

This clonotype has more than one count but fewer than ten. The V call is TRBV10-3, the J call TRBJ2-1; 8 bases align to TRBD2. After removal of 0 bases from V and 6 bases from J, the junction contained 7 bases not matched to a gene. Looked up from germline, CDR1 is ENHRY and CDR2 is SYGVKD. The CDR3 spans 16 residues. For the CDR3, the DNA is TGTGCCATCAGTGAGTCGATGGCGGGAGGCATCAATGAGCAGTTCTTC. This gives the protein CAISESMAGGINEQFF.

Note on this clonotype: The CDR3 does not end in the conserved phenylalanine or tryptophan, so this is likely a read error. V is TRBV11-1 and J is TRBJ2-1; TRBD1 or TRBD2 may be the D gene (5 bases each). The germline V and J ends were trimmed by 5 bases and 13 bases, with 15 bases remaining between them. Germline CDR1 and CDR2: SGHAT and FQDESV (reference sequence). This CDR3 is built from 12 residues. The CDR3 here is CASSGTGRRQFS. For the CDR3, the DNA is TGTGCCAGCAGCGGGACGGGACGGAGACAGTTCTCA.

With regard to this clonotype: One end of the junction fails to match germline, which may point to a read error. The chain links TRBV5-4 to TRBJ2-3; possibly TRBD1 for D (6 bases). This CDR3 contains 17 residues. The germline V gene encodes CDR1 SGHNT and CDR2 YYREEE (reference sequence). CDR3 DNA: TGTACCAGCAGCGTAGAGGGACACCCTCCACCCACAGATATGCAGTATTTT. It translates to CTSSVEGHPPPTDMQYF.

This clonotype was seen only a few times. The genes are TRBV6-2 or TRBV6-3 and TRBJ2-4; TRBD2 agrees at 7 bases. Germline V gene sequence: CDR1 MNHEY, CDR2 SVGEGT. CDR3 length equals 14 residues. Germline trimming cut 6 bases from V and 12 bases from J; bases unmatched to any gene: 14. CDR3 coding DNA: TGTGCCAGCAGCCACACCCCAGCGGGATCGGATCAGTACTTC. Amino acids: CASSHTPAGSDQYF.

This clonotype was detected a few times. The junction differs from germline at one of its ends, possibly a read error. The chain joins TRBV11-3 to TRBJ2-2, with a possible D match to TRBD2 (8 bases). CDR1 is SGHNT and CDR2 is YENEEA in the germline V gene. The CDR3 totals 15 residues. As DNA, the CDR3 is TGTGCCAGCAGTCGTCGGGAGGGGGCCCCCGGGGAACTGTTTTTT. Protein product: CASSRREGAPGELFF.

As regards this clonotype: An end of the junction differs from the germline gene, which may be a read error. This sequence joins TRBV6-2 or TRBV6-3 and TRBJ2-3, with TRBD1 matching over 8 bases. The V gene's germline CDR1 is MNHEY and CDR2 SVGEGT. This CDR3 has 15 residues. In nucleotides, the CDR3 is TGTACCAGTAGTTACTTTCCGGACAGGGCAGATACGGAGTATTTT. Protein product: CTSSYFPDRADTEYF.